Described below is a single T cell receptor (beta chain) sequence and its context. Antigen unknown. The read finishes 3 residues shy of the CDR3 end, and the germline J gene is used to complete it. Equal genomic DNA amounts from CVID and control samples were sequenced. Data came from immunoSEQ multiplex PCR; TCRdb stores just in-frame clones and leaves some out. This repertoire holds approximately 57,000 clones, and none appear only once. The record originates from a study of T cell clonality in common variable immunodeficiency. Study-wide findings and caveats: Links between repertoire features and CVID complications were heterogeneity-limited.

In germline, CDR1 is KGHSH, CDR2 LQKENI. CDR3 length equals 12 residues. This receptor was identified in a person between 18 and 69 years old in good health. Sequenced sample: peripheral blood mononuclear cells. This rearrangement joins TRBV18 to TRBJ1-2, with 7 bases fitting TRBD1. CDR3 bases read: TGTGCCAGCTCAAAGGGGACAGATACC. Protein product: CASSKGTDT. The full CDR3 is CASSKGTDTYTF.